This passage covers 31 T cell receptor beta chains from one sample sequenced in a study of shared clonotypes between healthy human individuals. The repertoire was sequenced with immunoSEQ multiplex PCR; TCRdb's copy has only in-frame clones and lacks some. The table shows some 470,000 clones, with 70% to 80% occurring only once. Sequenced sample: PBMCs. The receptor source for this set is a woman between 35 and 50 years old in good health. Some clones in this sample may be carry-over from other donors' samples.

This chain connects TRBV2 to TRBJ2-7, with D perhaps given as TRBD1 or TRBD2 (5 bases each). The length of the CDR3 is 14 residues. Trimming removed 4 bases at V and 6 bases at J, with 16 bases between. Germline V gene data show CDR1 as SNHLY and CDR2 as FYNNEI. DNA for the CDR3: TGTGCCAGCAGTGTTTTCCGGGGCCCGTCCGAGCAGTACTTC. Its protein is CASSVFRGPSEQYF.

CDR3 region: CAWSWVNYGYTF. The CDR3 DNA reads TGTGCCTGGAGCTGGGTTAACTATGGCTACACCTTC. The rearrangement uses TRBV30 and TRBJ1-2; no reliable D call. Germline V gene data show CDR1 as GTSNPN and CDR2 as SVGIG (reference sequence). V was shortened by 3 bases and J by 1 base, with 6 bases between the two germline ends. There are 12 residues in the CDR3.

V gene TRBV5-1 combines with J gene TRBJ2-2; no reliable D call. In germline, CDR1 is SGHRS, CDR2 YFSETQ. This CDR3 is built from 16 residues. V shed 0 bases and J shed 6 bases, with 15 bases lying between them. CDR3 in DNA: TGCGCCAGCAGCTTGGTACCTAGGTCGGAACCCGGGGAGCTGTTTTTT. This codes for CASSLVPRSEPGELFF.

This clone has only a few counts. The identical CDR3 is also encoded by other nucleotide sequences in the sample. The chain combines TRBV11-3 with TRBJ1-1; D remains unclear. Germline-derived CDR1 and CDR2 are SGHNT and YENEEA. The ends were cut back, 1 base at V and 4 bases at J, with 7 bases in the middle. This CDR3 comprises 13 residues. As DNA, the CDR3 is TGTGCCAGCAGCTTAGGATTCAGCACTGAAGCTTTCTTT. Translated: CASSLGFSTEAFF.

CDR3 residues: CASSQEGFRGYTDTQYF. The CDR3 region has the DNA TGCGCCAGCAGCCAAGAGGGCTTCAGAGGCTACACAGATACGCAGTATTTT. V is TRBV4-1 and J is TRBJ2-3; the D is unclear. The ends were cut back, 0 bases at V and 2 bases at J, with 15 bases in the middle. Germline V gives CDR1 MGHRA, CDR2 YSYEKL. This CDR3 region has 17 residues.

The V call is TRBV6-5, the J call TRBJ2-7, with D possibly being TRBD1 or TRBD2 (5 bases each). The CDR3 runs 15 residues. The V gene lost 6 bases and the J gene lost 1 base, with 16 bases spanning the gap. CDR1 and CDR2 from the germline V gene are MNHEY and SVGAGI. Here the CDR3 reads CASSPRDVASYEQYF. In DNA form, the CDR3 reads TGTGCCAGCAGCCCTAGGGACGTTGCATCCTACGAGCAGTACTTC.

This chain uses TRBV10-3 with TRBJ2-6; D unresolved. Germline values: CDR1 ENHRY, CDR2 SYGVKD. The ends were cut back, 6 bases at V and 0 bases at J, with 3 bases in the middle. The CDR3 runs 13 residues. Written as DNA, the CDR3 is TGTGCCATCAGAGGCTCTGGGGCCAACGTCCTGACTTTC. Amino acid sequence: CAIRGSGANVLTF.

V usage is TRBV19 and J usage is TRBJ2-7; the match to TRBD1 covers 7 bases. The junction had 10 bases not matched to a gene; V was cut back by 9 bases and J by 5 bases. Germline V gene sequence: CDR1 LNHDA, CDR2 SQIVND (reference sequence). This CDR3 is built from 13 residues. The CDR3 spells CARSRQGYHEQYF. The CDR3, as DNA: TGTGCCAGAAGTCGACAGGGCTACCACGAGCAGTACTTC.

Remarks on this clone: An end of the junction does not agree with germline; a read error may underlie this. Other DNA sequences in the same sample also yield this CDR3. This chain uses TRBV30 with TRBJ1-1; maybe TRBD1 (6 bases). CDR3 length: 13 residues. Germline CDR1 GTSNPN, CDR2 SVGIG (reference sequence). Here the CDR3 reads CAWSRARDTEAFF. CDR3 bases: TGTGCCTGGAGTAGGGCCAGGGACACTGAAGCCTTCTTT.

This chain connects TRBV15 to TRBJ1-5; TRBD1 is a possible D gene (5 bases). Trimming pared 3 bases from V and 1 base from J, leaving 7 bases between. The CDR3 runs to 14 residues. Germline CDR1 reads LNHNV; CDR2 reads YYDKDF (reference sequence). The DNA for the CDR3 is TGTGCCACCAGCAGGGGGCGAAGCAATCAGCCCCAGCATTTT. Amino acid sequence: CATSRGRSNQPQHF.

This chain joins TRBV9 and TRBJ2-2, with D maybe TRBD2 (5 bases). CDR3 length: 17 residues. Per germline, CDR1 SGDLS and CDR2 YYNGEE. Trimming took off 2 bases at V and 4 bases at J, with 18 bases between the two ends. CDR3 sequence (DNA): TGTGCCAGCAGCGTCTCCAGCGCCGGGATAATCACCGGGGAGCTGTTTTTT. Its translation is CASSVSSAGIITGELFF.

The chain links TRBV4-1 to TRBJ2-1, with 10 bases identical to TRBD2. Trimming at V came to 1 base and at J to 0 bases, leaving 15 bases not matched to a gene. In germline, CDR1 is MGHRA, CDR2 YSYEKL. This CDR3 spans 21 amino acids. This chain's CDR3 is CASSQGFGLAGVGSSYNEQFF. The CDR3 nucleotides read TGCGCCAGCAGCCAAGGTTTTGGGCTAGCGGGAGTTGGGAGCTCCTACAATGAGCAGTTCTTC.

The chain couples TRBV28 to TRBJ2-5; D ambiguous. V shed 6 bases and J shed 1 base, with 9 bases lying between them. Germline-derived CDR1 and CDR2 are MDHEN and SYDVKM. The CDR3 totals 13 residues. The CDR3 DNA sequence: TGTGCCAGCAGCCGTCCTGTCCAAGAGACCCAGTACTTC. Amino acids: CASSRPVQETQYF.

The chain combines TRBV7-9 with TRBJ2-7; 9 bases fit TRBD2. The CDR3 contains 15 residues. J was trimmed by 5 bases and V by 1 base; bases with no gene match: 6. Germline CDR1 is SEHNR and CDR2 is FQNEAQ (reference sequence). CDR3 bases: TGTGCCAGCAGCTTAGACGGAGCGGGAGGTCACGAGCAGTACTTC. Protein: CASSLDGAGGHEQYF. Combining the CDR3 with reference TRBV7-9 and TRBJ2-7 gives the whole variable domain DTGVSQNPRHKITKRGQNVTFRCDPISEHNRLYWYRQTLGQGPEFLTYFQNEAQLEKSRLLSDRFSAERPKGSFSTLEIQRTEQGDSAMYLCASSLDGAGGHEQYFGPGTRLTVT.

The chain is built from TRBV14 and TRBJ2-1, with D uncertain. The CDR3 runs 13 residues. Trimming shortened V by 3 bases and J by 4 bases, and 7 bases separated the two germline ends. Germline V gene data show CDR1 as SGHDN and CDR2 as FVKESK. Here the CDR3 reads CASSQSRYNEQFF. Here the CDR3 DNA reads TGTGCCAGCAGCCAGTCCCGATACAATGAGCAGTTCTTC.

This chain links TRBV5-1 with TRBJ2-3; TRBD2 matches at 11 bases. This CDR3 has 15 residues. Germline values: CDR1 SGHRS, CDR2 YFSETQ. V shed 4 bases, J shed 3 bases, and the junction held 4 bases outside the gene matches. The CDR3 protein is CASSVAGGPTDTQYF. CDR3 DNA: TGCGCCAGCAGCGTAGCGGGAGGGCCGACAGATACGCAGTATTTT.

About this clone itself: Mismatch with germline at one junction end may stem from a read error. The same CDR3 also results from other DNA sequences found in this sample. V and J are TRBV5-1 and TRBJ1-5; D uncertain. CDR1 is SGHRS, CDR2 YFSETQ, per germline. There are 15 residues in the CDR3. The chain's CDR3 is CASSANGEINQPQHF. CDR3 DNA sequence: TGCGCCAGCAGCGCGAACGGGGAGATCAATCAGCCCCAGCATTTC.

Written as DNA, the CDR3 is TGTGCCAGTAGCCATCCCTTACGGGAGCAGTACTTC. Its protein product is CASSHPLREQYF. The chain employs TRBV19 and TRBJ2-7, with unresolved D. The CDR3 length is 12 residues. Trimming pared 6 bases from V and 7 bases from J, leaving 13 bases between. CDR1 is LNHDA and CDR2 is SQIVND in the germline V gene (reference sequence).

CDR3 in DNA: TGTGCCAGCAGGGCAAGTGGTGGAAATCAGCCCCAGCATTTT. Translating it yields CASRASGGNQPQHF. The J gene is TRBJ1-5, the V gene TRBV28, with D unclear. The CDR3 is 14 residues long. V lost 6 bases and J 4 bases, leaving 13 bases between the germline ends. Germline CDR1 is MDHEN and CDR2 is SYDVKM.

The rearrangement joins TRBV19 to TRBJ1-1; D gene ambiguous. The CDR3 runs 15 residues. Trimming cost V 8 bases and J 0 bases, with 16 bases left between them. Germline CDR1 LNHDA, CDR2 SQIVND (reference sequence). The CDR3 DNA sequence: TGTGCCAGTTCGGACGGCGGTGGGGTGAACACTGAAGCTTTCTTT. Protein: CASSDGGGVNTEAFF.

This rearrangement joins TRBV6-5 to TRBJ2-7; TRBD1 matches 9 bases. This CDR3 has 15 residues. V shed 0 bases and J 7 bases; nucleotides not matched to a gene: 7. The germline gives CDR1 MNHEY, CDR2 SVGAGI. CDR3 DNA sequence: TGTGCCAGCAGTTACTCCCGGACAGGGGATGGAGAGCAGTACTTC. Its protein product is CASSYSRTGDGEQYF.

The table lists this clone with a few counts. A far larger clone is one base from this, pointing to a likely read error. The rearrangement links TRBV29-1 to TRBJ2-1; D is unclear. Germline-derived CDR1 and CDR2 are SQVTM and ANQGSEA. The CDR3 has 11 residues. The CDR3, as DNA: TGCGGCGTGTCTAGGTCCGGGGAGCAGTTCTTC. This codes for CGVSRSGEQFF.

Concerning this clone itself: A read error may explain this, as a much larger clone is one base away. Distinct nucleotide sequences in the sample also encode this CDR3. The rearrangement joins TRBV18 to TRBJ2-5; D gene ambiguous. Germline V CDR1 and CDR2: KGHSH, LQKENI. The CDR3 extends over 11 amino acids. Trimming shortened V by 3 bases and J by 1 base, and 0 bases separated the two germline ends. The CDR3 DNA is TGTGCCAGCTCACCCCAAGAGACCCAGTACTTC. Amino acids: CASSPQETQYF.

The gene calls are TRBV5-4 and TRBJ2-4; 8 bases are shared with TRBD2. Germline V gives CDR1 SGHNT, CDR2 YYREEE (reference sequence). The CDR3 is 16 amino acids. The J segment lost 4 bases and the V segment lost 1 base, leaving 7 bases of the junction unmatched. The CDR3 loop is CASSLSLAGEKNIQYF. CDR3 DNA sequence: TGTGCCAGCAGCTTGAGCCTAGCGGGCGAGAAAAACATTCAGTACTTC.

The chain joins TRBV9 to TRBJ2-2; 8 bases are shared with TRBD2. Germline CDR1 SGDLS, CDR2 YYNGEE. Germline trimming cut 3 bases from V and 3 bases from J; bases unmatched to any gene: 7. The CDR3 totals 16 residues. CDR3 residues: CASSEGPAGDTGELFF. The CDR3 DNA reads TGTGCCAGCAGCGAGGGACCAGCGGGAGACACCGGGGAGCTGTTTTTT.

This chain connects TRBV30 to TRBJ1-5; D gene uncertain. Per germline, CDR1 GTSNPN and CDR2 SVGIG (reference sequence). Trimming took 1 base from V and 0 from J, leaving 7 bases between them. This CDR3 has 14 amino acids. CDR3 sequence (DNA): TGTGCCTGGAGTGAAGTCAGTAGCAATCAGCCCCAGCATTTT. Translated: CAWSEVSSNQPQHF.

V gene TRBV6-1 combines with J gene TRBJ1-5; D is unclear. Germline V gene lookup returns CDR1 MNHNS and CDR2 SASEGT. This CDR3 spans 16 amino acids. The V gene lost 0 bases and the J gene lost 0 bases, with 9 bases spanning the gap. CDR3 protein: CASSEAGSYSNQPQHF. The CDR3 coding sequence is TGTGCCAGCAGTGAAGCGGGCAGCTATAGCAATCAGCCCCAGCATTTT.

The V gene is TRBV5-1, the J gene TRBJ1-1; TRBD1 aligns across 7 bases. Looked up from germline, CDR1 is SGHRS and CDR2 is YFSETQ. Trimming removed 5 bases from V and 8 bases from J; junction bases left unmatched: 12. CDR3 length equals 14 residues. The CDR3 here is CASRGPPGQPEAFF. The CDR3 DNA follows: TGCGCCAGCAGGGGCCCCCCGGGACAGCCGGAAGCTTTCTTT.

The chain links TRBV6-6 to TRBJ1-4; maybe TRBD1 (6 bases). V dropped 6 bases and J dropped 7 bases, with 21 bases sitting between them. Germline-derived CDR1 and CDR2 are MNHNY and SVGAGI (reference sequence). The CDR3 spans 16 residues. The CDR3 nucleotides read TGTGCCAGCAGCAGAGGGACACCGGGAAGTGGTGAAAAACTGTTTTTT. Protein product: CASSRGTPGSGEKLFF.

J is TRBJ2-7 and V is TRBV7-2; D is perhaps TRBD2 (6 bases). V dropped 1 base and J dropped 6 bases, with 13 bases sitting between them. Germline CDR1 reads SGHTA; CDR2 reads FQGNSA. CDR3 size: 14 residues. This chain's CDR3 is CASSLVGLGGEQYF. CDR3 in DNA: TGTGCCAGCAGCTTAGTGGGCCTGGGGGGCGAGCAGTACTTC.

V and J are TRBV30 and TRBJ2-1; 12 bases line up with TRBD2. The CDR3 contains 20 residues. Germline V gene sequence: CDR1 GTSNPN, CDR2 SVGIG (reference sequence). Trimming at V came to 4 bases and at J to 0 bases, leaving 16 bases not matched to a gene. The CDR3 bases are TGTGCCTGGAACCCCCAACGGACTAGCGGGACCTGGGGCTCCTACAATGAGCAGTTCTTC. Protein: CAWNPQRTSGTWGSYNEQFF.